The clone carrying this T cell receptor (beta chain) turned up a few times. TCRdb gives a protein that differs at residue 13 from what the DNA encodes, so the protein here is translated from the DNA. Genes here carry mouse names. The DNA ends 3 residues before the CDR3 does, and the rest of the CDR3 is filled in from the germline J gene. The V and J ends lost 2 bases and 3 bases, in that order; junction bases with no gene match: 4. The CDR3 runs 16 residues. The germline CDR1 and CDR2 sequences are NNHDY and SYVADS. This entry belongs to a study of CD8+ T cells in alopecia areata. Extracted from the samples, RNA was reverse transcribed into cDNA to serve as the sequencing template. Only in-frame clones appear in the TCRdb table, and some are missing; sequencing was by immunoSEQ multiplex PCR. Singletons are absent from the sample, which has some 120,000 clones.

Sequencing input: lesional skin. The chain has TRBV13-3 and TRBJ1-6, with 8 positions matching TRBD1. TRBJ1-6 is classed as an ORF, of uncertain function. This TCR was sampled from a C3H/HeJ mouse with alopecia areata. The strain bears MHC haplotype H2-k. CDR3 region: CASSDATGDYNSPLYF. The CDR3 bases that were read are TGTGCCAGCAGTGACGCGACAGGGGACTATAATTCGCCC.